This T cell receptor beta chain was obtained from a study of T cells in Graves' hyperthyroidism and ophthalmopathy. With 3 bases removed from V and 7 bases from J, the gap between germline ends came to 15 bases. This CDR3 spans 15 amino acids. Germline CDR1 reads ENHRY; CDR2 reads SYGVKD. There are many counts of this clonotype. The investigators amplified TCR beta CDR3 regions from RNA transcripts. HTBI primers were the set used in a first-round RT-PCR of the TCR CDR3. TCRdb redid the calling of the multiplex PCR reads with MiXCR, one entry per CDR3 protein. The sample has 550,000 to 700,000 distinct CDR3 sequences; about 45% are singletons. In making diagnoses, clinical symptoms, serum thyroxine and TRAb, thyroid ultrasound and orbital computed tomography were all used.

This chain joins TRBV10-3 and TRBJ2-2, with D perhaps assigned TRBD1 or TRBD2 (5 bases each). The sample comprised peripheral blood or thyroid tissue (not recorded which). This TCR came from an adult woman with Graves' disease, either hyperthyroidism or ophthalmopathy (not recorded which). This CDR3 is CAISDRGAFGGELFF. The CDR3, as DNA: TGTGCCATCAGTGATAGGGGAGCATTCGGCGGGGAGCTGTTTTTT.